These 21 T cell receptor beta chains originate from one sample sequenced in a study of blood T cell repertoires in COVID-19. Assay used: immunoSEQ multiplex PCR; TCRdb lists only in-frame clones, some missing. The table includes about 200,000 clones, around 81% detected once. Sequenced sample: peripheral blood. These receptors originate from a man in his 60s with COVID-19, enrolled during active disease.

The chain couples TRBV2 to TRBJ1-5, with D perhaps matching TRBD1 (6 bases). Deletions cut 3 bases from V and 5 bases from J, with 11 bases between. The CDR3 is 14 residues long. In germline, CDR1 is SNHLY, CDR2 FYNNEI. This CDR3 reads CASSEGQGYQPQHF. The CDR3 DNA is TGTGCCAGCAGTGAGGGGCAGGGGTATCAGCCCCAGCATTTT.

The chain links TRBV19 to TRBJ1-5; TRBD1 is a possible D gene (6 bases). There are 16 residues in the CDR3. V gave up 1 base and J gave up 4 bases, with 14 bases separating them. The V gene's germline CDR1 is LNHDA and CDR2 SQIVND (reference sequence). CDR3 loop: CASSIVRQVLNQPQHF. For the CDR3, the DNA is TGTGCCAGTAGTATAGTCCGACAGGTGCTAAATCAGCCCCAGCATTTT. The entire variable domain, with the rest obtained from reference TRBV19 and TRBJ1-5, is as follows: DGGITQSPKYLFRKEGQNVTLSCEQNLNHDAMYWYRQDPGQGLRLIYYSQIVNDFQKGDIAEGYSVSREKKESFPLTVTSAQKNPTAFYLCASSIVRQVLNQPQHFGDGTRLSIL.

The V and J genes are TRBV11-2 and TRBJ1-1, with D perhaps TRBD1 (6 bases). V was trimmed by 6 bases and J by 4 bases, leaving 15 bases between them. The CDR3 runs 14 residues. The V gene's germline CDR1 is SGHAT and CDR2 FQNNGV. In nucleotides, the CDR3 is TGTGCCAGCAGTCCCCGGTCAGGGGCCACTGAAGCTTTCTTT. As protein: CASSPRSGATEAFF. Together with reference TRBV11-2 and TRBJ1-1, the CDR3 gives the full variable domain: EAGVAQSPRYKIIEKRQSVAFWCNPISGHATLYWYQQILGQGPKLLIQFQNNGVVDDSQLPKDRFSAERLKGVDSTLKIQPAKLEDSAVYLCASSPRSGATEAFFGQGTRLTVV.

V is TRBV7-9 and J is TRBJ2-1, with 8 nucleotides matching TRBD2. The CDR3 contains 11 residues. CDR1 and CDR2 (germline): SEHNR, FQNEAQ (reference sequence). V lost 6 bases to trimming and J lost 15 bases; unmatched junction nucleotides: 7. The CDR3 region is CASRVGGVPFF. The CDR3 DNA follows: TGTGCCAGCAGGGTCGGGGGGGTTCCGTTCTTC.

The chain combines TRBV19 with TRBJ2-7, with a possible D match to TRBD1 (7 bases). The CDR3 spans 13 residues. CDR1 and CDR2 from the germline V gene are LNHDA and SQIVND (reference sequence). Deletions cut 6 bases from V and 6 bases from J, with 15 bases between. CDR3 DNA sequence: TGTGCCAGTAGACGCGGGACAGCGGGCGAGCAGTACTTC. Protein: CASRRGTAGEQYF.

The gene calls are TRBV2 and TRBJ1-3, with D possibly TRBD1 on 5 matching bases. Germline V lookup: CDR1 SNHLY, CDR2 FYNNEI. Trimming left V 2 bases short and J 2 bases short, with 7 bases between. This CDR3 spans 14 amino acids. DNA for the CDR3: TGTGCCAGCAGTGAATCGACAGCTGGAAACACCATATATTTT. It is translated as CASSESTAGNTIYF. Using reference TRBV2 and TRBJ1-3 for the parts outside the CDR3, the full variable domain is EPEVTQTPSHQVTQMGQEVILRCVPISNHLYFYWYRQILGQKVEFLVSFYNNEISEKSEIFDDQFSVERPDGSNFTLKIRSTKLEDSAMYFCASSESTAGNTIYFGEGSWLTVV.

The chain combines TRBV18 with TRBJ1-2, with 11 bases that match TRBD1. The CDR3 contains 14 residues. Per germline, CDR1 KGHSH and CDR2 LQKENI. Trimming cost V 2 bases and J 5 bases; bases outside gene matches: 1. The CDR3 here is CASSPGTGGYGYTF. In DNA, the CDR3 is TGTGCCAGCTCACCAGGGACAGGGGGATATGGCTACACCTTC.

J is TRBJ1-1 and V is TRBV7-6, with 7 bases aligning to TRBD1. Germline CDR1 SGHVS, CDR2 FNYEAQ. This CDR3 has 13 amino acids. The trim removed 1 base at V and 5 bases at J, leaving 1 base unmatched. CDR3 sequence reads: CASSLDRGTEAFF. In DNA, the CDR3 is TGTGCCAGCAGCTTAGACAGGGGTACTGAAGCTTTCTTT.

This sequence joins TRBV18 and TRBJ2-3, with a tentative D call TRBD1 (6 bases). This CDR3 has 15 residues. Germline V gene data show CDR1 as KGHSH and CDR2 as LQKENI. Trimming removed 5 bases from V and 5 bases from J, with 17 bases in between. The CDR3 sequence is CASSNQGIPQDTQYF. The CDR3 region has the DNA TGTGCCAGCTCAAATCAGGGGATCCCCCAAGATACGCAGTATTTT.

This chain connects TRBV2 to TRBJ1-2, with TRBD1 matching over 10 bases. This CDR3 is 16 amino acids long. Germline CDR1 and CDR2: SNHLY and FYNNEI. The junction had 6 bases not matched to a gene; V was cut back by 2 bases and J by 3 bases. In nucleotides, the CDR3 is TGTGCCAGCAGTGAACGGCGAGGGACAGGGGACTATGGCTACACCTTC. This translates into CASSERRGTGDYGYTF.

This clone appeared once. This chain uses TRBV6-5 with TRBJ1-6, with TRBD1 as a possible D gene (6 bases). Looked up from germline, CDR1 is MNHEY and CDR2 is SVGAGI. The CDR3 consists of 14 residues. Between the trimmed V and J ends, which lost 2 bases and 10 bases, there was a span of 12 bases. In DNA form, the CDR3 reads TGTGCCAGCAGTTACCGGACAGATTACTCACCCCTCCACTTT. Residues: CASSYRTDYSPLHF.

The rearrangement uses TRBV2 and TRBJ1-5; 8 nucleotides line up with TRBD1. The CDR3 contains 14 residues. Germline CDR1 SNHLY, CDR2 FYNNEI. V dropped 7 bases and J dropped 4; count of bases not matched to a gene: 6. CDR3 DNA: TGTGCCAGCAAATGGAACAGGGGGAATCAGCCCCAGCATTTT. This translates into CASKWNRGNQPQHF.

The chain recombines TRBV6-1 with TRBJ2-7, with 9 bases matching TRBD2. CDR3 length: 15 amino acids. Trimming at V came to 4 bases and at J to 0 bases, leaving 4 bases not matched to a gene. The germline gives CDR1 MNHNS, CDR2 SASEGT. The CDR3 here is CASSVAGVISYEQYF. The CDR3 DNA follows: TGTGCCAGCAGTGTAGCGGGAGTGATCTCCTACGAGCAGTACTTC.

J is TRBJ1-1 and V is TRBV4-1, with D tentatively TRBD1 (5 bases). The germline V gene encodes CDR1 MGHRA and CDR2 YSYEKL. V shed 1 base and J shed 0 bases, with 12 bases lying between them. The CDR3 extends over 16 amino acids. Here the CDR3 reads CASSQGVEGVNTEAFF. Written as DNA, the CDR3 is TGCGCCAGCAGCCAAGGGGTAGAAGGGGTGAACACTGAAGCTTTCTTT.

With respect to this clone: The same CDR3 also results from other DNA sequences found in this sample. The J gene is TRBJ1-1, the V gene TRBV27; perhaps TRBD1 as D (5 bases). The CDR3 sequence is 14 residues long. Germline lookup yields CDR1 MNHEY and CDR2 SMNVEV (reference sequence). The V end lost 2 bases, the J end lost 0 bases, and 7 bases lay between the germline ends. CDR3 sequence: CASSLDSLNTEAFF. The CDR3 DNA reads as TGTGCCAGCAGTTTAGACAGCTTGAACACTGAAGCTTTCTTT.

CDR3 nucleotides: TGTGCCAGCAGCTTAGATCAACAGATTTACTACGAGCAGTACTTC. It translates to CASSLDQQIYYEQYF. The chain combines TRBV11-2 with TRBJ2-7; D not certain. Trimming removed 0 bases from V and 3 bases from J, with 12 bases in between. The CDR3 totals 15 residues. Germline V gene data show CDR1 as SGHAT and CDR2 as FQNNGV.

This clone occurred once. V gene TRBV9 combines with J gene TRBJ2-2; a possible D gene is TRBD2 (6 bases). V was clipped by 3 bases and J by 7 bases, with 16 bases between them. The CDR3 spans 15 residues. Germline CDR1 reads SGDLS; CDR2 reads YYNGEE. The CDR3 loop reads CASSGRSGPSGELFF. The CDR3, as DNA: TGTGCCAGCAGCGGTCGAAGCGGGCCAAGCGGGGAGCTGTTTTTT.

The gene calls are TRBV6-5 and TRBJ2-3, with D uncertain. V lost 6 bases to trimming and J lost 0 bases, with 7 bases between them. The CDR3 runs 13 residues. Per germline, CDR1 MNHEY and CDR2 SVGAGI. The chain's CDR3 is CASRRRSTDTQYF. CDR3 in DNA: TGTGCCAGCAGGCGCAGGAGCACAGATACGCAGTATTTT.

The genes are TRBV29-1 and TRBJ1-6, with D unresolved. Trimming pared 4 bases from V and 8 bases from J, leaving 15 bases between. This CDR3 has 14 amino acids. Germline-derived CDR1 and CDR2 are SQVTM and ANQGSEA. The CDR3 DNA follows: TGCAGCGTTGGAGTAGGGAGTAGGGATTCACCCCTCCACTTT. As protein: CSVGVGSRDSPLHF.

V and J are TRBV27 and TRBJ2-7; TRBD1 aligns across 9 bases. In germline, CDR1 is MNHEY, CDR2 SMNVEV (reference sequence). The CDR3 extends over 13 amino acids. Trimming at V came to 5 bases and at J to 5 bases, leaving 4 bases not matched to a gene. The CDR3 reads CASSETGGHEQYF. CDR3 bases: TGTGCCAGCAGTGAAACAGGGGGCCACGAGCAGTACTTC.

This chain links TRBV25-1 with TRBJ1-2; no definite D call. The CDR3 has 12 amino acids. V lost 5 bases, J lost 2 bases, and 6 bases lay in between. The V gene's germline CDR1 is MGHDK and CDR2 SYGVNS. This CDR3 reads CASSRENYGYTF. CDR3 DNA: TGTGCCAGCAGTCGAGAGAACTATGGCTACACCTTC.